This TCR beta chain came from a study of identical twins. CDR3 size: 14 residues. The ends were cut back, 8 bases at V and 0 bases at J, with 10 bases in the middle. This clonotype showed up just a few times. TCRdb processed the 5' RACE reads anew with MiXCR; each CDR3 protein has one entry. The table has around 490,000 distinct CDR3 sequences, roughly an eighth seen once. Separately, the same data were catalogued under a study of yellow fever vaccine responses in identical twins.

Sequenced material: CD4+ T cells sorted from blood. The TCR comes from a woman under 30 in good health. The chain has TRBV12-3 or TRBV12-4 and TRBJ1-4; the D is unclear. CDR3 sequence: CASGNRATNEKLFF. For the CDR3, the DNA is TGTGCCAGCGGGAATAGAGCAACTAATGAAAAACTGTTTTTT.